In its sample, the clone carrying this T cell receptor beta chain was seen a few times. The antigen is undetermined. The source of the sample is a study of T-cell reconstitution after alpha-beta-depleted transplantation in children. Points from the study as a whole: Elevated TCRbeta diversity at day 60 was traced, in some patients, to surviving recipient T cells and thymic progenitors. Several hundred rapidly expanded clones from non-depleted graft cells reportedly supplied alpha-beta T cells about two months post-transplant. T-cell numbers and diversity, one year after transplant, stemmed largely from T cells that were newly produced.

The authors prepared the TCRbeta library with unique molecular identifiers. One entry per CDR3 protein, called by TCRdb with MiXCR from the PCR reads. This table has 250,000 to 300,000 distinct CDR3 sequences, around 10% appearing once. This sequence originates from a boy under two years old with acute myeloid leukemia, due to receive a stem cell transplant. The source material was PBMCs, sampled before TCRalphabeta/CD19-depleted stem cell transplant.

The CDR3: CATSRKLEQFF. The CDR3 region has the DNA TGTGCCACCAGCAGGAAACTAGAGCAGTTCTTC. The J gene is TRBJ2-1, the V gene TRBV15, with D unresolved. The V and J ends lost 3 bases and 10 bases respectively, with 7 bases between them. Germline V gives CDR1 LNHNV, CDR2 YYDKDF (reference sequence). The CDR3 loop spans 11 amino acids.